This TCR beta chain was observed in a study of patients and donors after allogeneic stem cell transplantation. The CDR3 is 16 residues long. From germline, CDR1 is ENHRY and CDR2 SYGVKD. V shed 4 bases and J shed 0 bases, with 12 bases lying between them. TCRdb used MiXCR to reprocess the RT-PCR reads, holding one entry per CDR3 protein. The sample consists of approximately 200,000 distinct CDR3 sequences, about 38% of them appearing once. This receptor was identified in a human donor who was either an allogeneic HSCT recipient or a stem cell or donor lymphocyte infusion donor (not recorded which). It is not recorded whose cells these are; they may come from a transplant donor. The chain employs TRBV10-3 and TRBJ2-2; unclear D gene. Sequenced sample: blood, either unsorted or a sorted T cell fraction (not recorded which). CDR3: CAISGLRRSNTGELFF. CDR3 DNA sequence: TGTGCCATCAGTGGGTTGAGGAGATCGAACACCGGGGAGCTGTTTTTT.